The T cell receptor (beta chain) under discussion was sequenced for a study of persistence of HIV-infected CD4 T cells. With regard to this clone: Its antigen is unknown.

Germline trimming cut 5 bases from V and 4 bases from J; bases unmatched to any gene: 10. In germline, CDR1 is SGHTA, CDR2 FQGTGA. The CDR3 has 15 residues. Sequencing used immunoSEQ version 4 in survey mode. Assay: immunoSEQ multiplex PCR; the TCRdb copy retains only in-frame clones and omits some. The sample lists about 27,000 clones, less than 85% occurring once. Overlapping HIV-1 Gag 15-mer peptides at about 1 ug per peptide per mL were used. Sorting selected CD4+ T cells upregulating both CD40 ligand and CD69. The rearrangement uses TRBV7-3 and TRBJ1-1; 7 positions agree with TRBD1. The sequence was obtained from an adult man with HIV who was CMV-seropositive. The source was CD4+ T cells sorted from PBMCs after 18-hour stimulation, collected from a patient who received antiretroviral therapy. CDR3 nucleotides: TGTGCCAGCAGCCCACTACAGGGGCGGCTCACTGAAGCTTTCTTT. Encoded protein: CASSPLQGRLTEAFF. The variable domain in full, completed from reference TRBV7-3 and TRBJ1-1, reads GAGVSQTPSNKVTEKGKYVELRCDPISGHTALYWYRQSLGQGPEFLIYFQGTGAADDSGLPNDRFFAVRPEGSVSTLKIQRTERGDSAVYLCASSPLQGRLTEAFFGQGTRLTVV.